The 5 T cell receptor beta chains reported below all come from one sample, sequenced in a study of blood T cells in healthy people across ages. A J-beta primer mix and a sample-barcoded 5' primer were used in a second PCR of about 6 to 12 cycles. TCRdb fed the 5' RACE reads into MiXCR, producing one record per CDR3 protein. Here the sample spans around 780,000 distinct CDR3 sequences, more than 55% being singletons. Sequencing was done on a sample of blood. These receptors all stem from a middle-aged man in good health.

The chain employs TRBV5-1 and TRBJ2-4; 12 nucleotides match TRBD1. CDR1 and CDR2 from the germline V gene are SGHRS and YFSETQ. This CDR3 is built from 16 residues. J lost 0 bases, V lost 5 bases, and 3 bases had no gene match. The CDR3 spells CASSQGQGAAKNIQYF. The CDR3 region has the DNA TGCGCCAGCAGTCAGGGACAGGGGGCAGCCAAAAACATTCAGTACTTC. Full variable domain (remainder filled in from reference TRBV5-1 and TRBJ2-4): KAGVTQTPRYLIKTRGQQVTLSCSPISGHRSVSWYQQTPGQGLQFLFEYFSETQRNKGNFPGRFSGRQFSNSRSEMNVSTLELGDSALYLCASSQGQGAAKNIQYFGAGTRLSVL.

This clonotype occurred a few times. The chain has TRBV6-1 and TRBJ2-6; 7 positions agree with TRBD1. V was clipped by 10 bases and J by 3 bases; unmatched bases: 12. Germline CDR1 and CDR2: MNHNS and SASEGT. This CDR3 has 16 residues. The CDR3, as DNA: TGTGCCACCGGAGACCCCGACAGGGTTGGGGCCAACGTCCTGACTTTC. Protein sequence: CATGDPDRVGANVLTF.

The rearrangement joins TRBV20-1 to TRBJ2-3, with D possibly TRBD1 on 6 matching bases. The CDR3 is made up of 14 amino acids. Trimming removed 3 bases from V and 1 base from J, with 11 bases in between. Per the germline V gene, CDR1 is DFQATT and CDR2 is SNEGSKA (reference sequence). The CDR3 is CSARGKGGTDTQYF. As DNA, the CDR3 is TGCAGTGCTAGGGGCAAGGGGGGCACAGATACGCAGTATTTT.

The chain uses TRBV18 and TRBJ2-3; 7 positions agree with TRBD2. Germline V CDR1 and CDR2: KGHSH, LQKENI. V shed 5 bases and J 2 bases; nucleotides not matched to a gene: 16. The CDR3 is 18 amino acids. The CDR3 spells CASSFPSGKGGVTDTQYF. Here the CDR3 DNA reads TGTGCCAGCTCATTCCCCAGCGGGAAAGGAGGGGTCACAGATACGCAGTATTTT.

The DNA of the CDR3 is TGCGCCAGCAGCTTTAGAACCTACAATGAGCAGTTCTTC. It encodes CASSFRTYNEQFF. The chain links TRBV5-1 to TRBJ2-1; unclear D gene. With 2 bases removed from V and 2 bases from J, the gap between germline ends came to 5 bases. Germline assignment: CDR1 SGHRS and CDR2 YFSETQ. The CDR3 is 13 amino acids.